This is a list of T cell receptor beta chains from one sample in a study of blood T cell repertoires in COVID-19. Measured with immunoSEQ multiplex PCR; TCRdb has only the in-frame clones, and not every one. The sample includes about 250,000 clones, roughly 80% of them seen just once. Material for sequencing was PBMCs or T cells enriched from blood (not recorded which). Receptors originate from a woman aged 40 to 50 who had been exposed to COVID-19. CDR3s include the opening cysteine and the closing phenylalanine or tryptophan. The D gene is left open where the match is weak. Size values are once, few and many counts, or a class for expanded clones, and some rows have none.

d_call: TRBD2; v_call: TRBV4-2; clone_size: once; j_call: TRBJ2-1; cdr3_nt: TGTGCCAGCAGCCAGGGACTAGCGGGGGGTTCCTACAATGAGCAGTTCTTC; cdr3_aa: CASSQGLAGGSYNEQFF
d_call: NA; v_call: TRBV7-2; clone_size: NA; j_call: TRBJ2-5; cdr3_nt: TGTGCCAGCAGCTCCAACCAGGGGCGACTAGCTGGAGAGACCCAGTACTTC; cdr3_aa: CASSSNQGRLAGETQYF
d_call: NA; v_call: TRBV6-1; clone_size: NA; j_call: TRBJ1-2; cdr3_nt: TGTGCCAGCAGCAAGGGGCTCTGGGACTATGGCTACACCTTC; cdr3_aa: CASSKGLWDYGYTF
d_call: NA; v_call: TRBV5-5; clone_size: NA; j_call: TRBJ2-5; cdr3_nt: TGTGCCAGCAGCTTGGCGTTTCACAGGGTATTCGAGACCCAGTACTTC; cdr3_aa: CASSLAFHRVFETQYF
d_call: TRBD1; v_call: TRBV7-2; clone_size: NA; j_call: TRBJ2-2; cdr3_nt: TGTGCCAGCAGCGCCCGACCTCCGGGACAGGGTACCGCCGGGGAGCTGTTTTTT; cdr3_aa: CASSARPPGQGTAGELFF
d_call: TRBD1; v_call: TRBV7-9; clone_size: NA; j_call: TRBJ1-1; cdr3_nt: TGTGCCAGCAGCTCTCGGACAGGGGTGAACACTGAAGCTTTCTTT; cdr3_aa: CASSSRTGVNTEAFF
d_call: TRBD1; v_call: TRBV6-5; clone_size: NA; j_call: TRBJ1-5; cdr3_nt: TGTGCCAGCCGAGACGGACAGGCCAGCAATCAGCCCCAGCATTTT; cdr3_aa: CASRDGQASNQPQHF
d_call: NA; v_call: TRBV30; clone_size: NA; j_call: TRBJ1-1; cdr3_nt: TGTGCCTGGACCCCTGGGGCGGTCCTGGAAGCTTTCTTT; cdr3_aa: CAWTPGAVLEAFF
d_call: TRBD1; v_call: TRBV7-2; clone_size: few; j_call: TRBJ2-3; cdr3_nt: TGTGCCAGCAGCCTCACAGGGGGCACAGATACGCAGTATTTT; cdr3_aa: CASSLTGGTDTQYF
d_call: NA; v_call: TRBV30; clone_size: few; j_call: TRBJ1-1; cdr3_nt: TGTGCCTGGAGCAAAGGGGGGAACACTGAAGCTTTCTTT; cdr3_aa: CAWSKGGNTEAFF
d_call: NA; v_call: TRBV28; clone_size: NA; j_call: TRBJ1-5; cdr3_nt: TGTGCCAGCAGTTATGAGGATCAGCCCCAGCATTTT; cdr3_aa: CASSYEDQPQHF
d_call: TRBD1; v_call: TRBV2; clone_size: NA; j_call: TRBJ1-1; cdr3_nt: TGTGCCAGGGACAGGGGGCGTACTGAAGCTTTCTTT; cdr3_aa: CARDRGRTEAFF
d_call: NA; v_call: TRBV7-4; clone_size: few; j_call: TRBJ2-1; cdr3_nt: TGTGCCAGCAGCTTAGCGCGATCCCCCCGCAATGAGCAGTTCTTC; cdr3_aa: CASSLARSPRNEQFF
d_call: TRBD2; v_call: TRBV7-6; clone_size: NA; j_call: TRBJ2-3; cdr3_nt: TGTGCCAGCAGCTTTCGGTGGACTAGCGGGGGTAGCACAGATACGCAGTATTTT; cdr3_aa: CASSFRWTSGGSTDTQYF
d_call: NA; v_call: TRBV4-3; clone_size: NA; j_call: TRBJ1-2; cdr3_nt: TGCGCCAGCAGCCAGGACACCGGGACTCACTATGGCTACACCTTC; cdr3_aa: CASSQDTGTHYGYTF
d_call: TRBD1; v_call: TRBV5-1; clone_size: NA; j_call: TRBJ2-3; cdr3_nt: TGCGCCAGCAGCACCCGGGACAGCGGAGATACGCAGTATTTT; cdr3_aa: CASSTRDSGDTQYF
d_call: TRBD2; v_call: TRBV5-4; clone_size: NA; j_call: TRBJ2-3; cdr3_nt: TGTGCCAGCAGCTGGATAGCGGGGGGGATCACAGATACGCAGTATTTT; cdr3_aa: CASSWIAGGITDTQYF
d_call: NA; v_call: TRBV9; clone_size: NA; j_call: TRBJ2-2; cdr3_nt: TGTGCCAGCAGCGTGGGACACAACACCGGGGAGCTGTTTTTT; cdr3_aa: CASSVGHNTGELFF
d_call: TRBD1; v_call: TRBV7-9; clone_size: NA; j_call: TRBJ1-5; cdr3_nt: TGTGCCAGCAGCCCCCGGGACAGGGAAAGGGACCAGCCCCAGCATTTT; cdr3_aa: CASSPRDRERDQPQHF
d_call: NA; v_call: TRBV10-3; clone_size: NA; j_call: TRBJ1-1; cdr3_nt: TGTGCCATCAGGGACACTCCGCTGGGGACTGAAGCTTTCTTT; cdr3_aa: CAIRDTPLGTEAFF
d_call: NA; v_call: TRBV19; clone_size: NA; j_call: TRBJ2-3; cdr3_nt: TGTGCCAGTAGAAACCAACACACAGATACGCAGTATTTT; cdr3_aa: CASRNQHTDTQYF
d_call: TRBD1; v_call: TRBV3-1/TRBV3-2; clone_size: NA; j_call: TRBJ1-1; cdr3_nt: TGTGCCAGCAGCTATCAGGGGGCTAGGACTGAAGCTTTCTTT; cdr3_aa: CASSYQGARTEAFF
d_call: NA; v_call: TRBV2; clone_size: NA; j_call: TRBJ1-3; cdr3_nt: TGTGCCAGCACTCCGGACAGACGAAACACCATATATTTT; cdr3_aa: CASTPDRRNTIYF
d_call: NA; v_call: TRBV6-5; clone_size: NA; j_call: TRBJ2-5; cdr3_nt: TGTGCCAGCAGTCCTACCCTCAACCAAGAGACCCAGTACTTC; cdr3_aa: CASSPTLNQETQYF
d_call: NA; v_call: TRBV14; clone_size: NA; j_call: TRBJ2-7; cdr3_nt: TGTGCCAGCAGCCTCCAGCCTTCGGGCGAGCAGTACTTC; cdr3_aa: CASSLQPSGEQYF
d_call: NA; v_call: TRBV28; clone_size: once; j_call: TRBJ1-1; cdr3_nt: TGTGCCAGCACGGCGAGGGGGGGCATCGCTGAAGCTTTCTTT; cdr3_aa: CASTARGGIAEAFF
d_call: NA; v_call: TRBV7-8; clone_size: NA; j_call: TRBJ1-5; cdr3_nt: TGTGCCAGCAGCTTAGCGCCCGGTCAGCCCCAGCATTTT; cdr3_aa: CASSLAPGQPQHF
d_call: TRBD2; v_call: TRBV6-5; clone_size: NA; j_call: TRBJ2-7; cdr3_nt: TGTGCCAGCAGTTACGAGTGGGGGGGCTCCTACGAGCAGTACTTC; cdr3_aa: CASSYEWGGSYEQYF
d_call: TRBD2; v_call: TRBV11-2; clone_size: NA; j_call: TRBJ2-7; cdr3_nt: TGTGCCAGCAGCTTAGCGGTAGGAGCGGGGGGGACCTACGAGCAGTACTTC; cdr3_aa: CASSLAVGAGGTYEQYF
d_call: NA; v_call: TRBV7-3; clone_size: few; j_call: TRBJ1-3; cdr3_nt: TGTGCCAGCAGCTTAGAGCATTACTCTGGAAACACCATATATTTT; cdr3_aa: CASSLEHYSGNTIYF
d_call: NA; v_call: TRBV27; clone_size: NA; j_call: TRBJ1-5; cdr3_nt: TGTGCCAGCAGAGAAACGTGGGCTGGGCATCAGCCCCAGCATTTT; cdr3_aa: CASRETWAGHQPQHF
d_call: TRBD2; v_call: TRBV25-1; clone_size: once; j_call: TRBJ2-5; cdr3_nt: TGTGCCAGCAGTGAATCGGGGGGGGAGACCCAGTACTTC; cdr3_aa: CASSESGGETQYF
d_call: NA; v_call: TRBV2; clone_size: NA; j_call: TRBJ1-1; cdr3_nt: TGTGCCAGCAGTGAAGAGTCGGGGGAAGCTTTCTTT; cdr3_aa: CASSEESGEAFF
d_call: NA; v_call: TRBV27; clone_size: few; j_call: TRBJ1-2; cdr3_nt: TGTGCCAGCAGACCGCCGGCTCAGGGCACCTACACCTTC; cdr3_aa: CASRPPAQGTYTF
d_call: NA; v_call: TRBV5-1; clone_size: NA; j_call: TRBJ2-1; cdr3_nt: TGCGCCAGCAGCCCCAGTGGCAATGAGCAGTTCTTC; cdr3_aa: CASSPSGNEQFF
d_call: TRBD1; v_call: TRBV7-3; clone_size: NA; j_call: TRBJ2-5; cdr3_nt: TGTGCCAGCAGTGGACAGGCCCAAGAGACCCAGTACTTC; cdr3_aa: CASSGQAQETQYF
d_call: TRBD2; v_call: TRBV19; clone_size: NA; j_call: TRBJ2-1; cdr3_nt: TGTGCCAGTAGTATGCAACTAGCGGGGTTGGAGCAGTTCTTC; cdr3_aa: CASSMQLAGLEQFF
d_call: TRBD2; v_call: TRBV7-8; clone_size: NA; j_call: TRBJ2-1; cdr3_nt: TGTGCCAGCAGCTTAGCGCTCGGGACTAGCTCCTACAATGAGCAGTTCTTC; cdr3_aa: CASSLALGTSSYNEQFF
d_call: TRBD2; v_call: TRBV12-5; clone_size: few; j_call: TRBJ2-1; cdr3_nt: TGTGCTAGTGGTTTGGCCACAACTAGCGGGGGATACAATGAGCAGTTCTTC; cdr3_aa: CASGLATTSGGYNEQFF
d_call: TRBD2; v_call: TRBV5-1; clone_size: NA; j_call: TRBJ2-1; cdr3_nt: TGCGCCAGCAGCTCTGGACTAGGAGTAATGATGCATGAGCAGTTCTTC; cdr3_aa: CASSSGLGVMMHEQFF
d_call: NA; v_call: TRBV7-9; clone_size: NA; j_call: TRBJ2-2; cdr3_nt: TGTGCCAGCAGCCCATCTAGCGTCGCGAACACCGGGGAGCTGTTTTTT; cdr3_aa: CASSPSSVANTGELFF
d_call: TRBD1; v_call: TRBV6-5; clone_size: NA; j_call: TRBJ2-7; cdr3_nt: TGTGCCAGCAGGGACAGGGTGACCTACGAGCAGTACTTC; cdr3_aa: CASRDRVTYEQYF
d_call: NA; v_call: TRBV3-1/TRBV3-2; clone_size: few; j_call: TRBJ1-2; cdr3_nt: TGTGCCAGCAGCCAAGCTACCATAGGGGCTAACTATGGCTACACCTTC; cdr3_aa: CASSQATIGANYGYTF
d_call: NA; v_call: TRBV7-2; clone_size: NA; j_call: TRBJ1-6; cdr3_nt: TGTGCCAGCAGCTTAGCCCTGGACAGTTTCTATAATTCACCCCTCCACTTT; cdr3_aa: CASSLALDSFYNSPLHF
d_call: NA; v_call: TRBV5-6; clone_size: NA; j_call: TRBJ1-1; cdr3_nt: TGTGCCAGCAGCTTGGAATTTGAAAGGGGCACTGAAGCTTTCTTT; cdr3_aa: CASSLEFERGTEAFF
d_call: NA; v_call: TRBV5-1; clone_size: NA; j_call: TRBJ1-2; cdr3_nt: TGCGCCAGCAGAACAGGGATCGACTATGGCTACACCTTC; cdr3_aa: CASRTGIDYGYTF
d_call: TRBD1; v_call: TRBV3-1/TRBV3-2; clone_size: NA; j_call: TRBJ2-2; cdr3_nt: TGTGCCAGCAGCCAAGTAGGGACAGGGGGCGCCCGGAACACCGGGGAGCTGTTTTTT; cdr3_aa: CASSQVGTGGARNTGELFF
d_call: NA; v_call: TRBV6-5; clone_size: once; j_call: TRBJ1-1; cdr3_nt: TGTGCCAGCAGTTACACCCGGGACAACCGCGAAGCTTTCTTT; cdr3_aa: CASSYTRDNREAFF
d_call: NA; v_call: TRBV29-1; clone_size: NA; j_call: TRBJ1-5; cdr3_nt: TGCAGCGTTGCCCAGGGGCTCAATCAGCCCCAGCATTTT; cdr3_aa: CSVAQGLNQPQHF
d_call: NA; v_call: TRBV19; clone_size: NA; j_call: TRBJ1-2; cdr3_nt: TGTGCCAGTAGTACCCAGACAGCCCAGATCACTACACCTCACTTC; cdr3_aa: CASSTQTAQITTPHF
d_call: NA; v_call: TRBV20-1; clone_size: NA; j_call: TRBJ2-5; cdr3_nt: TGCAGTGCTAGTCTCCCGCCGCAGACTTTCCAAGAGACCCAGTACTTC; cdr3_aa: CSASLPPQTFQETQYF
d_call: TRBD2; v_call: TRBV3-1/TRBV3-2; clone_size: NA; j_call: TRBJ2-7; cdr3_nt: TGTGCCAGCAGCCCTCGGGGGGGGGTAAACGAGCAGTACTTC; cdr3_aa: CASSPRGGVNEQYF
d_call: NA; v_call: TRBV27; clone_size: once; j_call: TRBJ1-1; cdr3_nt: TGTGCCAGCAGTTTATCGAGGGGGACTGAAGCTTTCTTT; cdr3_aa: CASSLSRGTEAFF
d_call: NA; v_call: TRBV11-2; clone_size: NA; j_call: TRBJ2-5; cdr3_nt: TGTGCCAGCAGCCAGTACCAAGAGACCCAGTACTTC; cdr3_aa: CASSQYQETQYF
d_call: TRBD1; v_call: TRBV28; clone_size: NA; j_call: TRBJ1-6; cdr3_nt: TGTGCCAGCACAAACCAGGGGGCGCCCCATAATTCACCCCTCCACTTT; cdr3_aa: CASTNQGAPHNSPLHF
d_call: TRBD1; v_call: TRBV27; clone_size: once; j_call: TRBJ1-2; cdr3_nt: TGTGCCAGCAGTTCCCCCGGGACAGGGTTAGATGGCTACACCTTC; cdr3_aa: CASSSPGTGLDGYTF
d_call: TRBD2; v_call: TRBV2; clone_size: NA; j_call: TRBJ2-3; cdr3_nt: TGTGCCAGCAGGTGGTCGCGGGGGGGTTCCACAGATACGCAGTATTTT; cdr3_aa: CASRWSRGGSTDTQYF